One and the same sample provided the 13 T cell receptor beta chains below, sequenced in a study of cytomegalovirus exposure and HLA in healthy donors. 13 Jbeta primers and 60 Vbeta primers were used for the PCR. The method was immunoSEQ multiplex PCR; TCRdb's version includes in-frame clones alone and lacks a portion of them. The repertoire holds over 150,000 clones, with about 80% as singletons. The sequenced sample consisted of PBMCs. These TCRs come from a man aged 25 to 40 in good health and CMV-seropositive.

The DNA for the CDR3 is TGCGCCAGCAGCCAACAGGGGGGTTGGATGGCTTTCTTT. This encodes CASSQQGGWMAFF. The chain is built from TRBV5-1 and TRBJ1-1, with 8 bases that match TRBD1. From germline, CDR1 is SGHRS and CDR2 YFSETQ. The CDR3 totals 13 residues. Unmatched junction bases numbered 10, after V lost 4 bases and J lost 11 bases.

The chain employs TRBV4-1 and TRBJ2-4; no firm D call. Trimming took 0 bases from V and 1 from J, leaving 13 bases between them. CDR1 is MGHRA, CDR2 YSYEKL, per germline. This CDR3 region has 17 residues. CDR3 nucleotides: TGCGCCAGCAGCCAAGAGGGCTTTAGTGACGCCAAAAACATTCAGTACTTC. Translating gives CASSQEGFSDAKNIQYF.

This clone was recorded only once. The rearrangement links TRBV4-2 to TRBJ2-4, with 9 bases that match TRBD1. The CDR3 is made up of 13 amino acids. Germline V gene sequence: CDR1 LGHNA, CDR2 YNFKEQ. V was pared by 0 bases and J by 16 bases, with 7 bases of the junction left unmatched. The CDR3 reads CASSQEKGDRVYF. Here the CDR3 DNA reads TGTGCCAGCAGCCAAGAGAAAGGGGACAGGGTATACTTC.

CDR3 region: CASSSLAGGGTDTQYF. For the CDR3, the DNA is TGCGCCAGCAGTTCCTTAGCGGGAGGGGGCACAGATACGCAGTATTTT. V gene TRBV5-1 combines with J gene TRBJ2-3, with 11 bases lining up with TRBD2. The CDR3 consists of 16 residues. Trimming at V came to 5 bases and at J to 1 base, leaving 6 bases not matched to a gene. Germline assignment: CDR1 SGHRS and CDR2 YFSETQ.

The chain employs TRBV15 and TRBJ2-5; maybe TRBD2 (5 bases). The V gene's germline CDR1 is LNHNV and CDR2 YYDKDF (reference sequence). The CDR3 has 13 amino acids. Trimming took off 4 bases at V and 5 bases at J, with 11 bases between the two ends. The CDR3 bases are TGTGCCACCAGCATGTCGGGGAGTGAGACCCAGTACTTC. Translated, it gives CATSMSGSETQYF.

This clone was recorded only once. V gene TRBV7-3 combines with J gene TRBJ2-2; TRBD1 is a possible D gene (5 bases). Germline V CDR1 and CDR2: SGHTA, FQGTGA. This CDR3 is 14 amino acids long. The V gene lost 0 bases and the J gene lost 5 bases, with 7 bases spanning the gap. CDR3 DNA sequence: TGTGCCAGCAGCTTAACAGACAGAACCGGGGAGCTGTTTTTT. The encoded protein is CASSLTDRTGELFF.

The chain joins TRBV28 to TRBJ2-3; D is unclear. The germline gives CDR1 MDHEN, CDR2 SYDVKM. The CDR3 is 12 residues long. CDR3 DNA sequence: TGTGGGAGCCGAGAGTCGGCAGATACGCAGTATTTT. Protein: CGSRESADTQYF.

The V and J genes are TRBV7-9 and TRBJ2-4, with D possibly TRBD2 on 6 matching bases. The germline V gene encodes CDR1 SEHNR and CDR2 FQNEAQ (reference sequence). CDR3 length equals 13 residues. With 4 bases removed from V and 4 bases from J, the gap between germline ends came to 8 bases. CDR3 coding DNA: TGTGCCAGCAGCTGGCGGGGTAAAAACATTCAGTACTTC. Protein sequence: CASSWRGKNIQYF. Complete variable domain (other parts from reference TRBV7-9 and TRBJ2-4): DTGVSQNPRHKITKRGQNVTFRCDPISEHNRLYWYRQTLGQGPEFLTYFQNEAQLEKSRLLSDRFSAERPKGSFSTLEIQRTEQGDSAMYLCASSWRGKNIQYFGAGTRLSVL.

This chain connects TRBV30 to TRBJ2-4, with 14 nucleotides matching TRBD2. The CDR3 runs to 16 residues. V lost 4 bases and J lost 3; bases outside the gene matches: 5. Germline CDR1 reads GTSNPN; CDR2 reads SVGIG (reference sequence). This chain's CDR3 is CAWKGTSGSDKNIQYF. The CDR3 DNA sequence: TGTGCCTGGAAGGGGACTAGCGGGAGTGACAAAAACATTCAGTACTTC.

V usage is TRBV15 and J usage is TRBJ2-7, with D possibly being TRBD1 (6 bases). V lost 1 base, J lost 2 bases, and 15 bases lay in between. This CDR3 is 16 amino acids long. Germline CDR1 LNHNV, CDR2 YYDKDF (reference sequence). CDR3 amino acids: CATSRGGTSRTYEQYF. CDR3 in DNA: TGTGCCACCAGCAGAGGAGGGACATCCCGGACCTACGAGCAGTACTTC.

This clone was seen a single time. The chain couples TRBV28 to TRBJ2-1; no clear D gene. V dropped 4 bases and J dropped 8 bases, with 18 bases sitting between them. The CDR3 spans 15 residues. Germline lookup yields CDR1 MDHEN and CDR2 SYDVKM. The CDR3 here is CASSSRASPRDEQFF. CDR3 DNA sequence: TGTGCCAGCAGTTCCAGAGCGTCCCCTCGGGATGAGCAGTTCTTC.

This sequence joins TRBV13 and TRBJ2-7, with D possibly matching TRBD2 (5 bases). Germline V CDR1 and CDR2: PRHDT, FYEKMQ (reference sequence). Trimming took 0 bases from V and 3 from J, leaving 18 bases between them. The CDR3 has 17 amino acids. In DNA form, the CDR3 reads TGTGCCAGCAGCTTAGGTCTACCCCGGGGAGACTTCTACGAGCAGTACTTC. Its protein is CASSLGLPRGDFYEQYF. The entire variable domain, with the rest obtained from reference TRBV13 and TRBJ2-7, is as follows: AAGVIQSPRHLIKEKRETATLKCYPIPRHDTVYWYQQGPGQDPQFLISFYEKMQSDKGSIPDRFSAQQFSDYHSELNMSSLELGDSALYFCASSLGLPRGDFYEQYFGPGTRLTVT.

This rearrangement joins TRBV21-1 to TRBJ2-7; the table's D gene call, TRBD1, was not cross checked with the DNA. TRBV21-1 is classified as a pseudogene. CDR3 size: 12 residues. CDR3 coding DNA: TGTGCCAGCAGCAAATGGGCTTACGAGCAGTACTTC. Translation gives CASSKWAYEQYF.